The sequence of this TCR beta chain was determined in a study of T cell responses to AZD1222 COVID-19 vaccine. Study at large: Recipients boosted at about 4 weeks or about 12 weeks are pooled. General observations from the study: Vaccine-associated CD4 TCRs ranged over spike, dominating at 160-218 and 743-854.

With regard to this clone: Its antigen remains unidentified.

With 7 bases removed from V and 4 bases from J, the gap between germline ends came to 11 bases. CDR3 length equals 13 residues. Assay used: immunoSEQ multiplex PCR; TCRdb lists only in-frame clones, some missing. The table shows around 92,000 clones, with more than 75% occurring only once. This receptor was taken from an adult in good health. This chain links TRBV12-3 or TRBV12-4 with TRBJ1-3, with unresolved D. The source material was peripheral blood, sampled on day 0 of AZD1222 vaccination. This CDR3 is CASTRNLGNTIYF. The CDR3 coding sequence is TGTGCCAGCACCAGAAACCTAGGAAACACCATATATTTT.